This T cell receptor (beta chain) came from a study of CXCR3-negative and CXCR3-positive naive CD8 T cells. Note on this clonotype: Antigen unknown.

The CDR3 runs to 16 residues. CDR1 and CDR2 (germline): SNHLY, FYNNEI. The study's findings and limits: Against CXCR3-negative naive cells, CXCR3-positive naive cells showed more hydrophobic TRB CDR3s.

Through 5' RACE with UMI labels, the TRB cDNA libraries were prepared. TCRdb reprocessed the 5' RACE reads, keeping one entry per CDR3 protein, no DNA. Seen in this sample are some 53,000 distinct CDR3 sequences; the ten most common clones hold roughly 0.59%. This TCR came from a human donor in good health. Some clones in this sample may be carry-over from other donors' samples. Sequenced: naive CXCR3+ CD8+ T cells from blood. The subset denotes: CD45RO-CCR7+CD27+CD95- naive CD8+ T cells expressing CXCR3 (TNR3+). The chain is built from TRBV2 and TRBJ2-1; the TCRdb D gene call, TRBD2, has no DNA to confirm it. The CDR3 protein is CASSLRTSAAYNEQFF.